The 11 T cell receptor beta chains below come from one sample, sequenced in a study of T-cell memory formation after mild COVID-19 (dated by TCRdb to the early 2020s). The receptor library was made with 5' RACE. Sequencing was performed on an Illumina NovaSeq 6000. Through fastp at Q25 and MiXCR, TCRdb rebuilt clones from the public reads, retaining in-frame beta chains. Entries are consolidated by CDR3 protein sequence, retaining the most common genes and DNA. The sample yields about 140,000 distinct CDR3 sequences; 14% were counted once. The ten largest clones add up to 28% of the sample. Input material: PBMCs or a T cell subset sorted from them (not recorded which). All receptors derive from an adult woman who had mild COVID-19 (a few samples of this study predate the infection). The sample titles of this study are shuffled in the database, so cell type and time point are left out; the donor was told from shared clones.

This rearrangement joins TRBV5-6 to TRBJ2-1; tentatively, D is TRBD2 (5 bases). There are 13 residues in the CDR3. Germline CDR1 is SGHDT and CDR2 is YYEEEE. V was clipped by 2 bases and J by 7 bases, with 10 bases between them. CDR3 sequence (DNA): TGTGCCAGCAGCTTCCTAGGCGGGAATGAGCAGTTCTTC. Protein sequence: CASSFLGGNEQFF.

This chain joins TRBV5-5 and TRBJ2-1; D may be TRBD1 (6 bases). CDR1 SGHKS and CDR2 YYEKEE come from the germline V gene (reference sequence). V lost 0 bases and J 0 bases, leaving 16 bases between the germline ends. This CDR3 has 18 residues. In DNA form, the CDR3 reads TGTGCCAGCAGCTTGGCGGGTTTGGGGGCCAGCTCCTACAATGAGCAGTTCTTC. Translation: CASSLAGLGASSYNEQFF.

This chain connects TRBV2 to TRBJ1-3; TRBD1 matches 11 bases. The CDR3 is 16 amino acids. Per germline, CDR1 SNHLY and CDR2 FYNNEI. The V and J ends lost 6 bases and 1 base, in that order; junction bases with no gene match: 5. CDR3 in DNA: TGTGCCAGCAGGGACAGGGGGCTCTTTTCTGGAAACACCATATATTTT. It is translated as CASRDRGLFSGNTIYF.

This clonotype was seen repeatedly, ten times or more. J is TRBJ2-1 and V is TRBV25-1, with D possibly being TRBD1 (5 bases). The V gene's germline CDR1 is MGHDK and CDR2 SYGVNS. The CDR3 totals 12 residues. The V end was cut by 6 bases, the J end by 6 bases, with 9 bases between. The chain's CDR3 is CASRAGFNEQFF. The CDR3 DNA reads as TGTGCCAGCAGGGCAGGGTTCAATGAGCAGTTCTTC.

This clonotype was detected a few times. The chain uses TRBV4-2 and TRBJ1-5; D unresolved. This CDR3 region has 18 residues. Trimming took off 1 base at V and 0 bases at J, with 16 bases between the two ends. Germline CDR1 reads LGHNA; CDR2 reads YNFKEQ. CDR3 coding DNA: TGTGCCAGCAGCCAAGGGATTGGGGTTTCGGATAGCAATCAGCCCCAGCATTTT. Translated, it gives CASSQGIGVSDSNQPQHF.

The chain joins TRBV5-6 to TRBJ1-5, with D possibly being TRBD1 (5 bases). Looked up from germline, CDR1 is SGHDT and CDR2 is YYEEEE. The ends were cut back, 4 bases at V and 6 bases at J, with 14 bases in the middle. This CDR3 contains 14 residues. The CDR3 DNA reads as TGTGCCAGCAGCAATCAGGGAGGGGCTCAGCCCCAGCATTTT. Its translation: CASSNQGGAQPQHF.

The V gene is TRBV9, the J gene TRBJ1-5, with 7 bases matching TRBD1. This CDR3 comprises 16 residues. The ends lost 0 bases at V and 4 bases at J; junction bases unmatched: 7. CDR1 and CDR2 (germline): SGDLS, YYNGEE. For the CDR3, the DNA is TGTGCCAGCAGCGTAGGTATAGGACAGGCGAATCAGCCCCAGCATTTT. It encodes CASSVGIGQANQPQHF.

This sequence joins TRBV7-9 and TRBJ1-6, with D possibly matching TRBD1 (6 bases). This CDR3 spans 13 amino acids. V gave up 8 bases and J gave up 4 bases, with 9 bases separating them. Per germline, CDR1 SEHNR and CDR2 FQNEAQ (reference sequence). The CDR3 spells CASRQGYNSPLHF. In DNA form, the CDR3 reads TGTGCCAGCCGTCAGGGGTATAATTCACCCCTCCACTTT. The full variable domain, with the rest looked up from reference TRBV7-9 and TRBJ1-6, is DTGVSQNPRHKITKRGQNVTFRCDPISEHNRLYWYRQTLGQGPEFLTYFQNEAQLEKSRLLSDRFSAERPKGSFSTLEIQRTEQGDSAMYLCASRQGYNSPLHFGNGTRLTVT.

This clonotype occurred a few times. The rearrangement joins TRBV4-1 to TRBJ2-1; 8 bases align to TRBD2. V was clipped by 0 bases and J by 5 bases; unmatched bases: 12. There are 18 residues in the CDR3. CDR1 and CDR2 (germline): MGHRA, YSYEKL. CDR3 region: CASSQDGPGGLANNEQFF. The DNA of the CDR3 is TGCGCCAGCAGCCAAGATGGGCCCGGCGGACTAGCCAACAATGAGCAGTTCTTC.

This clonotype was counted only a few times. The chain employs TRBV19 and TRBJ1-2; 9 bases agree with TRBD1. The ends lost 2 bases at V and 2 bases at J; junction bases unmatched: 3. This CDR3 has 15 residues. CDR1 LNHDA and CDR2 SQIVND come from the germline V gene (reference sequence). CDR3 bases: TGTGCCAGTAGTATATTCGGACAGGGGAACTATGGCTACACCTTC. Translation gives CASSIFGQGNYGYTF.

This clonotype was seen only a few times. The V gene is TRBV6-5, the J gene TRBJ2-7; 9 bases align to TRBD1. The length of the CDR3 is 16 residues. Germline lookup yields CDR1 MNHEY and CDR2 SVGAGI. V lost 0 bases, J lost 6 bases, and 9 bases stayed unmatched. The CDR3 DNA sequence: TGTGCCAGCAGTTACTCGACTACGGGACAGGGAGTCGAGCAGTACTTC. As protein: CASSYSTTGQGVEQYF.